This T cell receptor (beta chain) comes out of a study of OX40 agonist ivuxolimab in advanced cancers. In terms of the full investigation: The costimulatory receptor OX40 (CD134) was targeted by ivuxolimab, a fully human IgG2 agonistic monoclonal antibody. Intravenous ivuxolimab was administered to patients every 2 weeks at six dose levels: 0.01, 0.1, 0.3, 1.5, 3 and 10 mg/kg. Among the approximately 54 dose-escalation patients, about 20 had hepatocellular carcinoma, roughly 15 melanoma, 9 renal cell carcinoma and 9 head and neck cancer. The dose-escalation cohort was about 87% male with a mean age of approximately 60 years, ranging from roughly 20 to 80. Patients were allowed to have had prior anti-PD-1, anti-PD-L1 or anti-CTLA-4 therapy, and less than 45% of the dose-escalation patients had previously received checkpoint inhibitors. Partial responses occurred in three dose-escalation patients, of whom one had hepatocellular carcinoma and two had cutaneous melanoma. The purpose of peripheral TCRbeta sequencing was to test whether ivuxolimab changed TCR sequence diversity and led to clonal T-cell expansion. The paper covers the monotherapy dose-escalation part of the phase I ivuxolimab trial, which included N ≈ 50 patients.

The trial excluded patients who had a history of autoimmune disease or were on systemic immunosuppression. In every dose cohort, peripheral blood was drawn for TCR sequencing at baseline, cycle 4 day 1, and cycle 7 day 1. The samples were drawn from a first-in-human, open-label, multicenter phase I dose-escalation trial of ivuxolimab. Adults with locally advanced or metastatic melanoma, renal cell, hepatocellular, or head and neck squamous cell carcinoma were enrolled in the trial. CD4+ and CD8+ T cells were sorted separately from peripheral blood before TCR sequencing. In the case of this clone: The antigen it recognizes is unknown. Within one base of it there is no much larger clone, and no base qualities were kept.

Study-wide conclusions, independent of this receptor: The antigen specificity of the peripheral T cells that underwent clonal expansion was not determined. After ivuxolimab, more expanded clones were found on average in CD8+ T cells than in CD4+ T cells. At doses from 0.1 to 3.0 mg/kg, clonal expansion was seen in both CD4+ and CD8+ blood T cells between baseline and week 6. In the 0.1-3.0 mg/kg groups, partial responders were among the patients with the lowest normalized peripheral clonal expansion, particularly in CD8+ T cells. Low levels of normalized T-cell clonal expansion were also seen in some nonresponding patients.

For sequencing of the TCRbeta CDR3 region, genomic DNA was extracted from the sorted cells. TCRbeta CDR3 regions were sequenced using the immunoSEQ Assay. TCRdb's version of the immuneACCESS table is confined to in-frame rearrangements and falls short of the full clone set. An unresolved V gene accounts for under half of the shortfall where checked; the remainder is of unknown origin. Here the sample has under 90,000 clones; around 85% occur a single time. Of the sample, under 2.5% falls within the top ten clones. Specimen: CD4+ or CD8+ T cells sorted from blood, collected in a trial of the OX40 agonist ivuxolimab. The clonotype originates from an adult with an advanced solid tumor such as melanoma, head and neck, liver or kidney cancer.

The nucleotide sequence reads TGTGCTAGTGGTCTTGGGGGTACATGGGGCTACACCTTC. This yields the protein CASGLGGTWGYTF. The V and J segments used are TRBV12-5 and TRBJ1-2; a tentative D call is TRBD1 (5 bases match). CDR1 is given as LGHNT and CDR2 as FRNRAP, both from the germline V gene. Its CDR3 holds 13 amino acids, cysteine through phenylalanine. The CDR3 DNA has 39 bases and is translated from base 1. At the junction V is shortened by 5 bases and J by 8 bases, with 15 bases in between.